These T cell receptor beta chains were read from a single sample in a study of blood T cell repertoires in COVID-19. The assay was immunoSEQ multiplex PCR, and TCRdb's table has in-frame clones only and misses some. The sample has around 200,000 clones; roughly 86% are singletons. The source material was peripheral blood. These TCRs come from a man younger than 30 with active or convalescent COVID-19. Each CDR3 is given with its conserved first and last residue. Fields, in order: clone size, J gene, V gene, D gene, CDR3 protein, CDR3 DNA. A D gene is named only where the DNA matches it firmly. Rows may omit the clone size; those that give it use once, few, many or a size class.

- | TRBJ2-1 | TRBV5-8 | TRBD2 | CASSFGGSVYNEQFF | TGTGCCAGCAGCTTCGGCGGGAGTGTCTACAATGAGCAGTTCTTC
- | TRBJ2-1 | TRBV28 | TRBD1 | CASSPLRDRGNNEQFF | TGTGCCAGCAGTCCCCTCCGGGACAGGGGTAACAATGAGCAGTTCTTC
- | TRBJ2-7 | TRBV19 | - | CASSIMPGYYEQYF | TGTGCCAGTAGTATAATGCCAGGGTACTACGAGCAGTACTTC
- | TRBJ2-3 | TRBV3-1/TRBV3-2 | - | CASSQSSGGDADTQYF | TGTGCCAGCAGCCAAAGTTCTGGCGGTGACGCAGATACGCAGTATTTT
- | TRBJ2-2 | TRBV5-1 | TRBD1 | CASSLTGRNTGELFF | TGCGCCAGCAGTCTGACAGGGAGGAACACCGGGGAGCTGTTTTTT
- | TRBJ2-1 | TRBV2 | TRBD2 | CASRRRSGGAIHQIGGEQFF | TGTGCCAGCAGGAGGCGGAGCGGGGGGGCGATACACCAGATTGGCGGTGAGCAGTTCTTC
- | TRBJ1-6 | TRBV7-9 | TRBD1 | CASSDRGYNSPLHF | TGTGCCAGCAGCGACAGGGGTTATAATTCACCCCTCCACTTT
- | TRBJ2-1 | TRBV12-5 | - | CASGLVLVVERVSGNEQFF | TGTGCTAGTGGTTTGGTATTAGTTGTGGAGAGGGTATCTGGGAATGAGCAGTTCTTC
- | TRBJ1-2 | TRBV19 | TRBD1 | CASSLRDRGPRGYTF | TGTGCCAGTAGTCTAAGGGACAGGGGGCCGAGAGGCTACACCTTC
- | TRBJ2-1 | TRBV4-1 | - | CASSQVLVGAEEQFF | TGCGCCAGCAGCCAAGTTCTAGTGGGAGCGGAGGAGCAGTTCTTC
- | TRBJ1-2 | TRBV30 | - | CAWRSGEGYTF | TGTGCCTGGAGGTCAGGGGAAGGCTACACCTTC
- | TRBJ1-3 | TRBV5-1 | - | CASSPFLLNSGNTIYF | TGCGCCAGCAGCCCGTTTTTGTTAAACTCTGGAAACACCATATATTTT
- | TRBJ2-6 | TRBV5-1 | - | CASSLAVGGGSGANVLTF | TGCGCCAGCAGCTTGGCGGTTGGGGGCGGCTCTGGGGCCAACGTCCTGACTTTC
- | TRBJ1-4 | TRBV6-5 | TRBD1 | CASRSGTGDEKLFF | TGTGCCAGCAGGTCCGGGACAGGGGATGAAAAACTGTTTTTT
- | TRBJ2-1 | TRBV3-1/TRBV3-2 | - | CASRSGSSSYNEQFF | TGTGCCAGCAGGTCCGGGAGTAGCTCCTACAATGAGCAGTTCTTC
- | TRBJ2-2 | TRBV4-1 | - | CASSYSDSSGELFF | TGCGCCAGCAGCTATTCGGACAGTTCCGGGGAGCTGTTTTTT
- | TRBJ2-1 | TRBV10-2 | - | CASRAQTSAYNEQFF | TGCGCCAGCAGGGCCCAGACGAGCGCCTACAATGAGCAGTTCTTC
once | TRBJ2-7 | TRBV5-1 | - | CASSPDRNSYEQYF | TGCGCCAGCAGCCCGGACAGAAACTCCTACGAGCAGTACTTC
- | TRBJ2-5 | TRBV7-9 | TRBD1 | CASSPGTVGETQYF | TGTGCCAGCAGCCCTGGGACAGTAGGAGAGACCCAGTACTTC
- | TRBJ2-6 | TRBV6-5 | - | CASRLSSGANVLTF | TGTGCCAGCAGACTGAGCTCTGGGGCCAACGTCCTGACTTTC
- | TRBJ1-1 | TRBV2 | TRBD1 | CATQDRANTEAFF | TGTGCCACTCAGGACAGGGCAAACACTGAAGCTTTCTTT
- | TRBJ2-6 | TRBV19 | TRBD2 | CATQRGGKSGANVLTF | TGTGCCACCCAACGCGGGGGGAAGTCTGGGGCCAACGTCCTGACTTTC
- | TRBJ1-2 | TRBV5-5 | TRBD1 | CASSIGQGTYGYTF | TGTGCCAGCAGCATAGGACAGGGCACCTATGGCTACACCTTC
- | TRBJ1-6 | TRBV30 | TRBD1 | CAWRLTGTFNSPLHF | TGTGCCTGGAGGTTGACAGGGACCTTTAATTCACCCCTCCACTTT
- | TRBJ2-6 | TRBV5-5 | - | CASSLAPAGPSSGANVLTF | TGTGCCAGCAGCTTGGCCCCAGCGGGTCCTAGCTCTGGGGCCAACGTCCTGACTTTC
- | TRBJ2-4 | TRBV12-5 | - | CASGFGSTTGIQYF | TGTGCTAGTGGCTTCGGGTCAACCACAGGCATTCAGTACTTC
- | TRBJ1-2 | TRBV6-5 | - | CASSYSRTNYGYTF | TGTGCCAGCAGTTACTCGAGAACTAACTATGGCTACACCTTC
- | TRBJ1-2 | TRBV30 | - | CAWGPPRTGRRVSYGYTF | TGTGCCTGGGGACCCCCGAGGACGGGGAGGAGGGTTAGCTATGGCTACACCTTC
- | TRBJ1-1 | TRBV11-1 | - | CASSSTTVKLEAFF | TGTGCCAGCAGCTCGACGACAGTTAAGTTAGAAGCTTTCTTT
- | TRBJ1-4 | TRBV6-1 | - | CASSERGGNEKLFF | TGTGCCAGCAGTGAACGTGGAGGGAATGAAAAACTGTTTTTT
- | TRBJ2-6 | TRBV18 | TRBD1 | CASTSIDTGGAGANVLTF | TGTGCCAGCACATCAATTGATACAGGGGGCGCTGGGGCCAACGTCCTGACTTTC
few | TRBJ1-5 | TRBV29-1 | - | CSVGDNRNQPQHF | TGCAGCGTTGGGGACAACCGCAATCAGCCCCAGCATTTT
- | TRBJ1-4 | TRBV7-2 | - | CASSLLGRREKLFF | TGTGCCAGCAGCTTACTGGGGCGGCGGGAAAAACTGTTTTTT
once | TRBJ1-6 | TRBV7-9 | TRBD1 | CASRDRVATPLHF | TGTGCCAGCAGAGACAGGGTAGCCACCCCCCTCCACTTT
- | TRBJ1-2 | TRBV5-1 | TRBD1 | CASSTGTGGGYTF | TGCGCCAGCAGCACCGGGACAGGGGGTGGCTACACCTTC
- | TRBJ2-7 | TRBV3-1/TRBV3-2 | TRBD1 | CASSQDPGTGTGEQYF | TGTGCCAGCAGCCAAGATCCCGGGACAGGGACGGGGGAGCAGTACTTC
once | TRBJ1-5 | TRBV4-2 | - | CASSPALTETSNQPQHF | TGTGCCAGCAGCCCCGCCCTCACTGAAACTAGCAATCAGCCCCAGCATTTT
many | TRBJ2-3 | TRBV6-4 | TRBD2 | CASSDSIGGGADTQYF | TGTGCCAGCAGTGACTCGATCGGCGGGGGGGCAGATACGCAGTATTTT
- | TRBJ1-6 | TRBV19 | TRBD1 | CASSMETGVYSPLHF | TGTGCCAGTAGTATGGAGACAGGGGTGTACTCACCCCTCCACTTT
- | TRBJ1-4 | TRBV6-7 | - | CASSYRTRLATNEKLFF | TGTGCCAGCAGTTACCGCACAAGACTGGCAACTAATGAAAAACTGTTTTTT
- | TRBJ1-2 | TRBV19 | TRBD1 | CASSTSRTGGFGYTF | TGTGCCAGTAGCACCTCCCGGACAGGGGGCTTTGGCTACACCTTC